This T cell receptor beta chain was retrieved from a study of shared clonotypes between healthy human individuals. Study-wide points: Expectations were that clonotype sharing among donors would be affected by sequencing depth.

Assay: immunoSEQ multiplex PCR; the TCRdb copy retains only in-frame clones and omits some. The table has roughly 2 million clones, roughly 95% seen once. In the case of this clone: Its antigen is unidentified.

Terminally differentiated effector memory CD45RA+ cells were excluded by CCR7 positive selection of CD45RO-negative cells. Donors included only healthy HIV-negative adults lacking recent acute infections or vaccinations. This receptor was taken from a man aged 18 to 35 in good health. The sequenced sample consisted of naive CD8+ T cells sorted from blood.

The DNA for the CDR3 is TGTGCCAGTAGTACGACAGGGGGCCAAGATACGCAGTATTTT. Translated: CASSTTGGQDTQYF. The J gene is TRBJ2-3, the V gene TRBV19, with 10 positions matching TRBD1. With 4 bases clipped from V and 5 bases from J, the junction kept 3 bases outside the gene matches. The CDR3 runs to 14 residues. Germline V gene data show CDR1 as LNHDA and CDR2 as SQIVND (reference sequence).